The 17 T cell receptor beta chains below were found in one sample sequenced in a study of blood T cells in healthy people across ages. A J-beta primer mix and a sample-barcoded 5' primer were used in a second PCR of about 7 to 12 cycles. TCRdb redid the calling of the 5' RACE reads with MiXCR, one entry per CDR3 protein. The table shows around 940,000 distinct CDR3 sequences, with roughly 51% occurring only once. The sequencing sample was made of blood. The receptor source for this set is an older woman in good health.

This clonotype turned up a few times. Compared with germline, one end of the junction differs, possibly owing to a read error. The chain uses TRBV18 and TRBJ2-2, with 7 positions matching TRBD2. This CDR3 is 15 amino acids long. Germline lookup yields CDR1 KGHSH and CDR2 LQKENI. CDR3 coding DNA: TGCGCCAGCAGCCCTCCGGGAGGGAACACCGGGGAGCTGTTTTTT. As protein: CASSPPGGNTGELFF.

Notes on this clonotype: The germline gene is not matched at one end of the junction; a read error may be the cause. The chain combines TRBV3-1 with TRBJ1-2; D gene uncertain. Germline values: CDR1 LGHDT, CDR2 YNNKEL (reference sequence). The CDR3 has 13 amino acids. The CDR3 spells CASSQGAGSGDTF. The CDR3 DNA follows: TGTGCCAGCAGCCAAGGGGCCGGTAGTGGCGACACCTTC.

The rearrangement joins TRBV15 to TRBJ2-1; D not resolved. This CDR3 has 18 amino acids. CDR1 and CDR2 (germline): LNHNV, YYDKDF (reference sequence). Trimming stripped 2 bases from V and 0 bases from J, with 17 bases between. Written as DNA, the CDR3 is TGTGCCACCAGCAGATCTCCCCCCGGGCGAAGCTCCTACAATGAGCAGTTCTTC. As protein: CATSRSPPGRSSYNEQFF.

Only a few counts were recorded for this clonotype. The chain recombines TRBV29-1 with TRBJ2-7; 10 nucleotides align to TRBD2. Per the germline V gene, CDR1 is SQVTM and CDR2 is ANQGSEA. CDR3 size: 14 residues. Germline trimming cut 6 bases from V and 4 bases from J; bases unmatched to any gene: 9. DNA of the CDR3: TGCAGCGTCGCACCTAGCGGGAGTTCTTACGAGCAGTACTTC. This gives the protein CSVAPSGSSYEQYF.

This clonotype was seen a few times. This rearrangement joins TRBV12-3 or TRBV12-4 to TRBJ2-1, with D unresolved. CDR3 length equals 14 residues. Trimming stripped 3 bases from V and 7 bases from J, with 13 bases between. The CDR3 spells CASSLSSNGNEQFF. The CDR3 nucleotides are TGTGCCAGCAGTTTGTCTAGTAACGGTAATGAGCAGTTCTTC.

The chain employs TRBV5-6 and TRBJ2-7; 8 nucleotides match TRBD1. The V gene end was trimmed by 6 bases and the J gene end by 7 bases; junction bases not matched to a gene: 18. CDR1 is SGHDT, CDR2 YYEEEE, per germline. The CDR3 length is 16 residues. DNA of the CDR3: TGTGCCAGCATCCCCCGAGGGGGACAGGTCGGCAATGAGCAGTACTTC. Translating it yields CASIPRGGQVGNEQYF. Full variable domain (outside the CDR3, taken from reference TRBV5-6 and TRBJ2-7): DAGVTQSPTHLIKTRGQQVTLRCSPKSGHDTVSWYQQALGQGPQFIFQYYEEEERQRGNFPDRFSGHQFPNYSSELNVNALLLGDSALYLCASIPRGGQVGNEQYFGPGTRLTVT.

This clonotype occurred once. This chain links TRBV6-2 or TRBV6-3 with TRBJ2-7; D is possibly TRBD1 (6 bases). The CDR3 loop spans 16 amino acids. V was clipped by 5 bases and J by 3 bases, with 20 bases between them. Germline loops: CDR1 MNHEY, CDR2 SVGEGT. CDR3: CASSEDRTFWGYEQYF. For the CDR3, the DNA is TGTGCCAGCAGTGAGGACAGAACTTTCTGGGGCTACGAGCAGTACTTC.

This clonotype was found a few times. The chain has TRBV29-1 and TRBJ2-1, with 8 bases fitting TRBD1. Trimming cost V 4 bases and J 3 bases; bases outside gene matches: 5. This CDR3 has 14 residues. Germline CDR1 and CDR2: SQVTM and ANQGSEA. The CDR3: CSVALGQGYNEQFF. The DNA for the CDR3 is TGCAGCGTTGCCCTCGGACAGGGCTACAATGAGCAGTTCTTC.

There are many counts of this clonotype. The chain has TRBV29-1 and TRBJ2-4; no clear D. Per the germline V gene, CDR1 is SQVTM and CDR2 is ANQGSEA. V lost 6 bases and J lost 0, with 18 bases in between. The CDR3 runs to 16 residues. This CDR3 is CSVISIGKLAKNIQYF. In DNA form, the CDR3 reads TGCAGCGTAATATCGATCGGCAAACTAGCCAAAAACATTCAGTACTTC.

The genes are TRBV28 and TRBJ2-5; the match to TRBD1 covers 7 bases. CDR3 length: 16 residues. Germline V lookup: CDR1 MDHEN, CDR2 SYDVKM. V shed 6 bases, J shed 4 bases, and the junction held 14 bases outside the gene matches. The CDR3 protein is CASRVDTGQPRETQYF. The CDR3 nucleotides read TGTGCCAGCAGAGTTGACACGGGACAGCCTAGAGAGACCCAGTACTTC.

The rearrangement links TRBV7-7 to TRBJ2-5; TRBD2 aligns across 11 bases. Per germline, CDR1 SSHAT and CDR2 FNYEAQ (reference sequence). V shed 5 bases and J 4 bases; nucleotides not matched to a gene: 9. The CDR3 is made up of 16 amino acids. The CDR3 loop reads CASSLSGRASGETQYF. The CDR3 DNA follows: TGTGCCAGCAGCCTTAGCGGGAGGGCCTCCGGAGAGACCCAGTACTTC.

The chain carries TRBV7-2 and TRBJ1-4; D is unclear. Germline CDR1 and CDR2: SGHTA and FQGNSA. The CDR3 is 15 amino acids. V shed 5 bases and J shed 6 bases, with 16 bases lying between them. CDR3 region: CASSPYPSAYEKLFF. The CDR3 DNA sequence: TGTGCCAGCAGCCCCTACCCGAGCGCGTATGAAAAACTGTTTTTT.

This clonotype was observed a handful of times. The chain has TRBV27 and TRBJ2-1, with D perhaps matching TRBD2 (6 bases). This CDR3 has 12 residues. Germline V gene data show CDR1 as MNHEY and CDR2 as SMNVEV (reference sequence). V lost 2 bases, J lost 9 bases, and 8 bases lay in between. The CDR3 bases are TGTGCCAGCAGTTTAGGGGGGAGTGAGCAGTTCTTC. It yields the protein CASSLGGSEQFF.

Only a few counts were recorded for this clonotype. V usage is TRBV4-2 and J usage is TRBJ2-3; D remains ambiguous. Trimming took off 1 base at V and 0 bases at J, with 8 bases between the two ends. The CDR3 has 15 residues. Looked up from germline, CDR1 is LGHNA and CDR2 is YNFKEQ. Here the CDR3 DNA reads TGTGCCAGCAGCCAAGTGGATATTAGCACAGATACGCAGTATTTT. The encoded protein is CASSQVDISTDTQYF.

The chain links TRBV18 to TRBJ2-3, with TRBD1 identical over 9 bases. The trim removed 3 bases at V and 4 bases at J, leaving 5 bases unmatched. CDR1 KGHSH and CDR2 LQKENI come from the germline V gene. CDR3 size: 15 residues. The CDR3 reads CASSPGQGPADTQYF. The CDR3 bases are TGTGCCAGCTCACCGGGACAGGGTCCCGCAGATACGCAGTATTTT. Variable domain in full (rest from reference TRBV18 and TRBJ2-3): NAGVMQNPRHLVRRRGQEARLRCSPMKGHSHVYWYRQLPEEGLKFMVYLQKENIIDESGMPKERFSAEFPKEGPSILRIQQVVRGDSAAYFCASSPGQGPADTQYFGPGTRLTVL.

The chain recombines TRBV30 with TRBJ2-7, with unresolved D. Germline V gene lookup returns CDR1 GTSNPN and CDR2 SVGIG (reference sequence). Trimming cost V 4 bases and J 7 bases, with 17 bases left between them. This CDR3 is 13 amino acids long. In DNA, the CDR3 is TGTGCCTGGACCTCAGCGACTCCTGCAGAGCAGTACTTC. Encoded protein: CAWTSATPAEQYF.

Points on this clonotype: Being one base from a much bigger clone, this may be a read error. The V call is TRBV7-2, the J call TRBJ2-7; TRBD2 is a possible D gene (5 bases). This CDR3 region has 12 residues. Germline V lookup: CDR1 SGHTA, CDR2 FQGNSA. CDR3 DNA: TGTGTCAGCAGCTTAGCGTTCTACGAGCAGTACTTC. Protein product: CVSSLAFYEQYF.